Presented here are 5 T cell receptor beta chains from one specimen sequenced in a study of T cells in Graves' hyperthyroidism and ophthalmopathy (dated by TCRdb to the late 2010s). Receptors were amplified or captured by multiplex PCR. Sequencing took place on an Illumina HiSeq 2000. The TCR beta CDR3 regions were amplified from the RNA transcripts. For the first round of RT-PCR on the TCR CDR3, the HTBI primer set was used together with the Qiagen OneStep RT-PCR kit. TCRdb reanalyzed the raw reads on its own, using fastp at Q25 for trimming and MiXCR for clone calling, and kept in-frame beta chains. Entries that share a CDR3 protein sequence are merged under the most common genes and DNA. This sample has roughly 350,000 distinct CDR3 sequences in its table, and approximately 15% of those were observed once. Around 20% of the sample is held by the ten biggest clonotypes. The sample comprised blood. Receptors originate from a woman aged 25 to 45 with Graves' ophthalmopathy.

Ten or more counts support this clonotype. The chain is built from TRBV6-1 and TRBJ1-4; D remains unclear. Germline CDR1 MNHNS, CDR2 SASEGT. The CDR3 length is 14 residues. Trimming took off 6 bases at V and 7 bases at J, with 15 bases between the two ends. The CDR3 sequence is CASRTSDSGEKLFF. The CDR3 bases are TGTGCCAGCAGGACCTCCGACTCGGGTGAAAAACTGTTTTTT.

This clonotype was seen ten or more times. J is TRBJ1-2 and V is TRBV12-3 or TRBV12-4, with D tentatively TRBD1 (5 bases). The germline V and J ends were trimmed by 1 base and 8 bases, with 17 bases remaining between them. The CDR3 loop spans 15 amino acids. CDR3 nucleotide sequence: TGTGCCAGCAGTTTAGTGGGACGCAAAGGTGGAGGCTACACCTTC. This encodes CASSLVGRKGGGYTF.

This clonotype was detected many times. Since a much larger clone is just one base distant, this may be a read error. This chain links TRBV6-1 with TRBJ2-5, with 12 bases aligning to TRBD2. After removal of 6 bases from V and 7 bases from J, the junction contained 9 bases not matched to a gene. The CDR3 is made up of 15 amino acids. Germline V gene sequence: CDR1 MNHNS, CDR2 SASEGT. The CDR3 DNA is TGTGCCAGCAGCTCCCCTAGCGGGGGGGTAAGGACCCAGTACTTC. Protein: CASSSPSGGVRTQYF.

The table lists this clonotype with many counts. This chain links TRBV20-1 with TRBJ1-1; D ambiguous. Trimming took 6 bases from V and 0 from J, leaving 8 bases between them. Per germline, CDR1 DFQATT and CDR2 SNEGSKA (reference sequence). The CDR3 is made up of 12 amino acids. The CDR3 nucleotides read TGCAGTGCACGCGGAATGAACACTGAAGCTTTCTTT. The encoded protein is CSARGMNTEAFF.

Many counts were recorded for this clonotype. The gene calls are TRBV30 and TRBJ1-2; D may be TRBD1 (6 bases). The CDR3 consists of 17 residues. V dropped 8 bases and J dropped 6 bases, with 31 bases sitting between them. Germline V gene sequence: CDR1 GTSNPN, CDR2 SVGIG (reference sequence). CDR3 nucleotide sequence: TGTGCCGGGGATCGCGCAGGGGCGAATTTCTCATTAGATGGCTACACCTTC. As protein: CAGDRAGANFSLDGYTF.